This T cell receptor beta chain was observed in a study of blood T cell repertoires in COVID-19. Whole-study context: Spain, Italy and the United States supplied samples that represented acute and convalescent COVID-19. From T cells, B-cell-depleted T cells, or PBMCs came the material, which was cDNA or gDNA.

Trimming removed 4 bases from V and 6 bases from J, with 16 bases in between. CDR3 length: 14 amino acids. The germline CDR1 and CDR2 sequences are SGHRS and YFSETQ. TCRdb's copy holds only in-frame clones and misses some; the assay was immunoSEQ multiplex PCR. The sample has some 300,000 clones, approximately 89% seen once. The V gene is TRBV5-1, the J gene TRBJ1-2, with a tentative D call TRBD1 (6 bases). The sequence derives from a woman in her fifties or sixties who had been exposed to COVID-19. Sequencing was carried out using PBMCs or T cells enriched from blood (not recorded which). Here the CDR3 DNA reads TGCGCCAGCAGCGCAGGACAGTTTGTGGATGGCTACACCTTC. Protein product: CASSAGQFVDGYTF.